This T cell receptor beta chain derives from a study of T cells in localized non-small cell lung cancer. A word on this clone: As yet, its antigen is unknown.

TCRdb's copy holds only in-frame clones and misses some; the assay was immunoSEQ multiplex PCR. This table holds under 50,000 clones, roughly 90% found once. Whole-study findings and limits: Uninvolved adjacent lung had the highest recorded T cell clonality, with tumor below it.

Looked up from germline, CDR1 is SGHKS and CDR2 is YYEKEE (reference sequence). The CDR3 contains 16 residues. Trimming at V came to 0 bases and at J to 4 bases, leaving 3 bases not matched to a gene. The origin of this receptor is a male donor at least 60 years old with stage II lung adenocarcinoma. The source was peripheral blood mononuclear cells, collected before any cancer treatment. V gene TRBV5-5 combines with J gene TRBJ2-5; 13 nucleotides line up with TRBD2. DNA of the CDR3: TGTGCCAGCAGCTTGGAACTAGCGGGAGGGCGAGAGACCCAGTACTTC. As protein: CASSLELAGGRETQYF.